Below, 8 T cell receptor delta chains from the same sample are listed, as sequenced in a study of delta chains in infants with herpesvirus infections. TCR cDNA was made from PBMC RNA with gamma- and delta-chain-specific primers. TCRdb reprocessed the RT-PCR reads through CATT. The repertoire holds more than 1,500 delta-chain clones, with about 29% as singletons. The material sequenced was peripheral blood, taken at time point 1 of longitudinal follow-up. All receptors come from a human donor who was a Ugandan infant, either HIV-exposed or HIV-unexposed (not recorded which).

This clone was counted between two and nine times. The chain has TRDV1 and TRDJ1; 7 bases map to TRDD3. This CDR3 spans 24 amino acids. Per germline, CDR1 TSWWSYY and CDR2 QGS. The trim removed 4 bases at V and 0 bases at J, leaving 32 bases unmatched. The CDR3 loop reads CALGAIAGPYVFWGPSGDTDKLIF. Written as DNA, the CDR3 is TGTGCTCTTGGGGCTATCGCAGGTCCCTACGTATTCTGGGGGCCATCAGGAGACACCGATAAACTCATCTTT.

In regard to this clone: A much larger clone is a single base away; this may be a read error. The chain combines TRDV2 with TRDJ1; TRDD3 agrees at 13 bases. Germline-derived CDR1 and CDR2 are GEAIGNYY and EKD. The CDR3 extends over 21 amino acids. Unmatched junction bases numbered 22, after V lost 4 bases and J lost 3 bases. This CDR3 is CACDRFLLQLGDTGYADKLIF. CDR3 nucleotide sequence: TGTGCCTGTGATCGGTTCCTACTCCAACTGGGGGATACGGGTTACGCCGATAAACTCATCTTT.

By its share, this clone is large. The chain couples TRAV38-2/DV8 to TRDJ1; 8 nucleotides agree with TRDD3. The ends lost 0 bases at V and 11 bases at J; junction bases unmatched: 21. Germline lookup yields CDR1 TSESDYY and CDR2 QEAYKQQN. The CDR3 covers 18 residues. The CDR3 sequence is CAYRSALLRRGDKRGLIF. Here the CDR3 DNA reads TGTGCTTATAGGAGCGCGCTCCTACGTCGGGGGGATAAACGGGGGCTCATCTTT.

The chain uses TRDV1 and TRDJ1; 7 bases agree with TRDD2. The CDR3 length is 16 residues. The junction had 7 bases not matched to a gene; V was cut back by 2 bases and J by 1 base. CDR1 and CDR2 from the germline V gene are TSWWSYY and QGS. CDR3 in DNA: TGTGCTCTTGGGGAAATAACCTTCCTTCTCACCGATAAACTCATCTTT. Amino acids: CALGEITFLLTDKLIF.

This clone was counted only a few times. The DNA for the CDR3 is TGTGCTCTTGGGGAGCCACTCCTTCCAAACGAACACTGGGGGATTTTTTACACCGATAAACTCATCTTT. As protein: CALGEPLLPNEHWGIFYTDKLIF. This rearrangement joins TRDV1 to TRDJ1; 10 bases are shared with TRDD3. Germline CDR1 and CDR2: TSWWSYY and QGS. The CDR3 is 23 residues long. The junction had 25 bases not matched to a gene; V was cut back by 3 bases and J by 0 bases.

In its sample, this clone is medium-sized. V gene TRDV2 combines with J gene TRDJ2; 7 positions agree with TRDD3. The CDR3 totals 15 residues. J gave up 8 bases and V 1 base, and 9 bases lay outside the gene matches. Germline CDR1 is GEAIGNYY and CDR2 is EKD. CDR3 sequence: CACDTGWGEKAQLFF. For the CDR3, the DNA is TGTGCCTGTGACACGGGCTGGGGGGAAAAGGCACAACTCTTCTTT.

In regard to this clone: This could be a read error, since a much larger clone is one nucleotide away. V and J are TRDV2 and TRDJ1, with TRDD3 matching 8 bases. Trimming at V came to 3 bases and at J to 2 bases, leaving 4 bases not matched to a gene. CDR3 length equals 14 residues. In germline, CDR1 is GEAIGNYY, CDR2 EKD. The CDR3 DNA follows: TGTGCCTGTGACCCCGTGGGGGATACCGATAAACTCATCTTT. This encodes CACDPVGDTDKLIF.

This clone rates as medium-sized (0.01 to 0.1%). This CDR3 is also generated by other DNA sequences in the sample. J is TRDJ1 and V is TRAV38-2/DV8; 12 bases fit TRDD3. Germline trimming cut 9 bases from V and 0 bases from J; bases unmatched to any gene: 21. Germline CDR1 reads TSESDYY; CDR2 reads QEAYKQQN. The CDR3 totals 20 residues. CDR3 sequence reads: CALDTYSPNTGGYNTDKLIF. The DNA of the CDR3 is TGTGCTTTGGACACCTACTCCCCTAATACTGGGGGATACAACACCGATAAACTCATCTTT.